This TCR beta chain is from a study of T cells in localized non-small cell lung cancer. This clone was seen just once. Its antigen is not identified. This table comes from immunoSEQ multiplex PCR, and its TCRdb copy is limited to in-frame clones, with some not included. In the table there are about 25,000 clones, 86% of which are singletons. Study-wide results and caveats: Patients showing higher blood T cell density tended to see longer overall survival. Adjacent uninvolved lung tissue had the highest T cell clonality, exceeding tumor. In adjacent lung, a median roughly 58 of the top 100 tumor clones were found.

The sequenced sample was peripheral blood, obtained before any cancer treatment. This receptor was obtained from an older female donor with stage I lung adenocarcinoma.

For the CDR3, the DNA is TGCGCCAGCAGCAGACTAGCGGGGGACACCGGGGAGCTGTTTTTT. Residues: CASSRLAGDTGELFF. J is TRBJ2-2 and V is TRBV5-1; 12 nucleotides agree with TRBD2. Trimming cost V 4 bases and J 3 bases; bases outside gene matches: 1. This CDR3 has 15 amino acids. The germline gives CDR1 SGHRS, CDR2 YFSETQ.